The T cell receptor beta chain under discussion was sequenced for a study of T cells after yellow fever vaccination. Findings and caveats of the study: Across the CD4 and CD8 compartments, a small share of clonotypes was present in both. Most primary-vaccination clones recurred post-booster (just under 98% CD4, roughly 91% CD8).

In making TCR cDNA, 5'RACE template switching added a universal primer site and UMIs to it. TCRdb called the 5' RACE reads again in MiXCR, with one record for every CDR3 protein. The data show 250,000 to 400,000 distinct CDR3 sequences, with about 4% seen just once and approximately 25% held by the top ten. The V end lost 4 bases, the J end lost 8 bases, and 21 bases lay between the germline ends. The CDR3 spans 16 residues. The germline V gene encodes CDR1 SGHVS and CDR2 FNYEAQ. A note on this clonotype: What it binds is not known.

The chain couples TRBV7-6 to TRBJ2-1; the D is unclear. This TCR derives from a man aged 18-30 years who received the YFV17D yellow fever vaccine. The source material was PBMCs, sampled 5 days after the yellow fever booster vaccination. The CDR3 DNA is TGTGCCAGCAGCTCCATGATCGAATCCGGGTTCTATGAGCAGTTCTTC. Protein sequence: CASSSMIESGFYEQFF. The whole variable domain, remainder taken from reference TRBV7-6 and TRBJ2-1, is GAGVSQSPRYKVTKRGQDVALRCDPISGHVSLYWYRQALGQGPEFLTYFNYEAQQDKSGLPNDRFSAERPEGSISTLTIQRTEQRDSAMYRCASSSMIESGFYEQFFGPGTRLTVL.